This TCR beta chain was observed in a study of CD4 T cells in relation to SARS-CoV-2 and coronaviruses. Only in-frame clones appear in the TCRdb table, and some are missing; sequencing was by immunoSEQ multiplex PCR. This table has approximately 59,000 clones, 85% to 90% appearing once. The unexposed donors gave CD4+ T cells in about 2011-2019, prior to COVID-19. CD4 enrichment then naive enrichment separated naive from memory CD4+ cells. CDR1 and CDR2 (germline): MDHEN, SYDVKM. The CDR3 is 15 amino acids. Trimming stripped 6 bases from V and 6 bases from J, with 21 bases between. Sequencing was performed on memory CD4+ T cells from PBMCs. The rearrangement links TRBV28 to TRBJ2-7, with a tentative D call TRBD2 (5 bases). This TCR was recovered from a human donor in good health. The CDR3 sequence: CASRPLGSSWLEQYF. For the CDR3, the DNA is TGTGCCAGCAGACCACTAGGCTCTAGTTGGCTCGAGCAGTACTTC.